This entry lists 21 T cell receptor beta chains sequenced from one sample in a study of early T cells in non-severe SARS-CoV-2 infection. TCRdb redid the calling of the 5' RACE reads with MiXCR, one entry per CDR3 protein. The profile shows tens of thousands of distinct CDR3 sequences, roughly 5% of them singletons. The sample was whole blood. These receptors were obtained from an adult who was a healthcare worker with PCR-confirmed SARS-CoV-2 infection or an uninfected control (not recorded which).

This clonotype has at least ten counts. V usage is TRBV5-4 and J usage is TRBJ1-2, with D tentatively TRBD1 (5 bases). Trimming pared 2 bases from V and 7 bases from J, leaving 18 bases between. This CDR3 comprises 15 residues. Germline values: CDR1 SGHNT, CDR2 YYREEE (reference sequence). Here the CDR3 DNA reads TGTGCCAGCAGCTTAGATGAGGGGCGCTCCTTTGGCTACACCTTC. Its translation: CASSLDEGRSFGYTF.

At least ten counts were recorded for this clonotype. This chain joins TRBV29-1 and TRBJ2-2; D gene ambiguous. CDR3 length: 12 amino acids. Germline V gene lookup returns CDR1 SQVTM and CDR2 ANQGSEA. V was clipped by 6 bases and J by 6 bases, with 11 bases between them. CDR3 nucleotides: TGCAGCGTCTCTTTAAACGCCGGGGAGCTGTTTTTT. This encodes CSVSLNAGELFF.

This clonotype was detected ten times or more. DNA of the CDR3: TGCAGTGCTGGGGGCGGGGACCAAGAGACCCAGTACTTC. It translates to CSAGGGDQETQYF. The V and J genes are TRBV20-1 and TRBJ2-5; D possibly uses TRBD1 or TRBD2 (6 bases each). This CDR3 has 13 residues. Per the germline V gene, CDR1 is DFQATT and CDR2 is SNEGSKA (reference sequence). V lost 5 bases to trimming and J lost 0 bases, with 10 bases between them.

In its sample, this clonotype was seen a few times. This chain uses TRBV4-1 with TRBJ2-2; 7 bases map to TRBD2. The V gene end was trimmed by 6 bases and the J gene end by 1 base; junction bases not matched to a gene: 2. The CDR3 extends over 14 amino acids. Per the germline V gene, CDR1 is MGHRA and CDR2 is YSYEKL. The DNA for the CDR3 is TGCGCCAGCAGAGAGCGGGAGAACACCGGGGAGCTGTTTTTT. Protein: CASRERENTGELFF.

This clonotype appeared many times. The V call is TRBV7-2, the J call TRBJ2-3, with 7 bases that match TRBD2. Losses at the gene ends were 4 bases for V and 6 bases for J; bases not matched to a gene: 10. This CDR3 has 15 amino acids. Germline loops: CDR1 SGHTA, CDR2 FQGNSA. The CDR3 DNA is TGTGCCAGCAGCTCGAGCGGGGCGGGGCGGGATACGCAGTATTTT. Its protein product is CASSSSGAGRDTQYF. The full variable domain, in which reference TRBV7-2 and TRBJ2-3 provide the parts outside the CDR3, is GAGVSQSPSNKVTEKGKDVELRCDPISGHTALYWYRQSLGQGLEFLIYFQGNSAPDKSGLPSDRFSAERTGGSVSTLTIQRTQQEDSAVYLCASSSSGAGRDTQYFGPGTRLTVL.

There are many counts of this clonotype. This chain joins TRBV24-1 and TRBJ1-1, with 7 nucleotides matching TRBD1. V lost 2 bases, J lost 7 bases, and 3 bases stayed unmatched. CDR1 is KGHDR, CDR2 SFDVKD, per germline. This CDR3 has 13 residues. CDR3 nucleotides: TGTGCCACCAGTGATTACTCAGGGGGTGAAGCTTTCTTT. Its translation is CATSDYSGGEAFF.

This clonotype was recorded many times. This chain joins TRBV29-1 and TRBJ2-5, with TRBD2 as a possible D gene (5 bases). Germline-derived CDR1 and CDR2 are SQVTM and ANQGSEA. This CDR3 is built from 13 residues. Trimming cost V 1 base and J 2 bases, with 8 bases left between them. The CDR3 protein is CSVEVPGQETQYF. CDR3 coding DNA: TGCAGCGTTGAAGTTCCGGGACAAGAGACCCAGTACTTC.

This clonotype came up many times. This chain uses TRBV9 with TRBJ2-1, with 9 bases aligning to TRBD2. The CDR3 runs 17 residues. Germline V CDR1 and CDR2: SGDLS, YYNGEE. Unmatched junction bases numbered 9, after V lost 1 base and J lost 4 bases. This CDR3 reads CASSVRPAGGPYNEQFF. The DNA of the CDR3 is TGTGCCAGCAGCGTACGACCCGCGGGGGGGCCGTACAATGAGCAGTTCTTC.

This clonotype has a count of ten or more. The chain couples TRBV9 to TRBJ2-1, with 8 bases fitting TRBD2. J was trimmed by 8 bases and V by 4 bases; bases with no gene match: 11. CDR3 length equals 15 residues. CDR1 SGDLS and CDR2 YYNGEE come from the germline V gene. Here the CDR3 reads CASSHSSGYGDEQFF. Here the CDR3 DNA reads TGTGCCAGCAGCCATTCTAGCGGGTACGGGGATGAGCAGTTCTTC.

This clonotype was seen a few times. The chain combines TRBV7-9 with TRBJ1-2; possible D gene TRBD1, 6 bases. V lost 5 bases and J lost 5, with 15 bases in between. From germline, CDR1 is SEHNR and CDR2 FQNEAQ (reference sequence). This CDR3 region has 14 residues. CDR3 DNA: TGTGCCAGCAGCCAGACCCGGACAGAATATGGCTACACCTTC. This encodes CASSQTRTEYGYTF. The whole variable domain, remainder taken from reference TRBV7-9 and TRBJ1-2, is DTGVSQNPRHKITKRGQNVTFRCDPISEHNRLYWYRQTLGQGPEFLTYFQNEAQLEKSRLLSDRFSAERPKGSFSTLEIQRTEQGDSAMYLCASSQTRTEYGYTFGSGTRLTVV.

This clonotype was seen a few times. This rearrangement joins TRBV19 to TRBJ2-5, with TRBD1 as a possible D gene (6 bases). CDR3 length: 15 residues. CDR1 LNHDA and CDR2 SQIVND come from the germline V gene (reference sequence). The V gene lost 10 bases and the J gene lost 5 bases, with 23 bases spanning the gap. The CDR3 protein is CATQRTDQPAETQYF. CDR3 nucleotides: TGTGCCACCCAGCGGACAGATCAGCCCGCGGAGACCCAGTACTTC.

The table lists this clonotype with many counts. This rearrangement joins TRBV6-5 to TRBJ2-5; no clear D gene. V was shortened by 5 bases and J by 4 bases, with 8 bases between the two germline ends. The CDR3 has 12 amino acids. Germline assignment: CDR1 MNHEY and CDR2 SVGAGI. Here the CDR3 reads CASSNLRETQYF. The CDR3 DNA follows: TGTGCCAGCAGTAACCTCAGAGAGACCCAGTACTTC.

The chain joins TRBV6-5 to TRBJ1-2; possible D gene TRBD1, 5 bases. The CDR3 contains 13 residues. Looked up from germline, CDR1 is MNHEY and CDR2 is SVGAGI. V lost 7 bases, J lost 4 bases, and 13 bases lay in between. CDR3 coding DNA: TGTGCCAGCAAAGATACAGGAGGCTATGGCTACACCTTC. It codes for CASKDTGGYGYTF.

This clonotype was observed at least ten times. The CDR3 loop is CASSLDWVSPLHF. The DNA for the CDR3 is TGTGCCAGCAGCTTAGATTGGGTTTCACCCCTCCACTTT. V gene TRBV7-3 combines with J gene TRBJ1-6; D call uncertain. This CDR3 has 13 amino acids. The V end was cut by 2 bases, the J end by 9 bases, with 8 bases between. Germline CDR1 SGHTA, CDR2 FQGTGA.

In its sample, this clonotype was seen a few times. The V call is TRBV5-6, the J call TRBJ1-2, with a weak D call TRBD1 (5 bases). The V end was cut by 4 bases, the J end by 2 bases, with 15 bases between. The CDR3 sequence is 15 residues long. In germline, CDR1 is SGHDT, CDR2 YYEEEE. The CDR3 reads CASSPPGTANYGYTF. CDR3 sequence (DNA): TGTGCCAGCAGCCCACCCGGGACGGCAAACTATGGCTACACCTTC.

This clonotype was observed many times. The rearrangement links TRBV12-3 or TRBV12-4 to TRBJ1-2; 7 nucleotides align to TRBD1. V dropped 4 bases and J dropped 5; count of bases not matched to a gene: 7. The CDR3 totals 14 residues. The CDR3 is CASSSTSGGYGYTF. CDR3 sequence (DNA): TGTGCCAGCAGTTCCACATCAGGGGGATATGGCTACACCTTC.

This clonotype was counted ten times or more. The CDR3 does not end in the conserved phenylalanine or tryptophan, so this is likely a read error. CDR3 bases: TGCAGTGCAAGGGACTCATACACCGGGGAGCTGTTTTCT. This gives the protein CSARDSYTGELFS. The chain joins TRBV20-1 to TRBJ2-2, with D tentatively TRBD2 (6 bases). Germline values: CDR1 DFQATT, CDR2 SNEGSKA (reference sequence). V shed 6 bases and J shed 3 bases, with 11 bases lying between them. The length of the CDR3 is 13 residues.

J is TRBJ2-2 and V is TRBV29-1, with no clear D. Germline assignment: CDR1 SQVTM and CDR2 ANQGSEA. The germline V and J ends were trimmed by 8 bases and 1 base, with 8 bases remaining between them. The CDR3 length is 12 residues. The CDR3 reads CSTAGNTGELFF. The CDR3 nucleotides read TGCAGCACCGCTGGGAACACCGGGGAGCTGTTTTTT.

CDR3 loop: CASSSGERAKNIQYF. CDR3 bases: TGTGCCAGCAGTTCAGGGGAGCGGGCCAAAAACATTCAGTACTTC. The J gene is TRBJ2-4, the V gene TRBV28; possible D gene TRBD1, 6 bases. This CDR3 has 15 amino acids. Germline values: CDR1 MDHEN, CDR2 SYDVKM. The V end lost 4 bases, the J end lost 1 base, and 11 bases lay between the germline ends.

There are many counts of this clonotype. The chain combines TRBV6-6 with TRBJ1-2; the D is unclear. Germline V gene data show CDR1 as MNHNY and CDR2 as SVGAGI (reference sequence). The CDR3 loop spans 12 amino acids. Trimming left V 3 bases short and J 6 bases short, with 8 bases between. CDR3 loop: CASSYFGDGYTF. The CDR3 DNA sequence: TGTGCCAGCAGTTATTTTGGGGATGGCTACACCTTC.

The chain joins TRBV7-2 to TRBJ1-6; the D is unclear. Trimming pared 1 base from V and 0 bases from J, leaving 7 bases between. Germline V gene data show CDR1 as SGHTA and CDR2 as FQGNSA. CDR3 length equals 16 residues. CDR3 nucleotide sequence: TGTGCCAGCAGCTTAGTAACTCACTCCTATAATTCACCCCTCCACTTT. Encoded protein: CASSLVTHSYNSPLHF.